This T cell receptor beta chain was captured in a study of molecular identifiers for immune sequencing clone quantification listed by TCRdb under 2018. General notes on the study: For a replicate experiment, the RNA from either 20,000 or 100,000 naive CD8 T cells was divided into five aliquots, and four of those aliquots went on to sequencing. The study was a methods study using CD8 T cells to benchmark molecular-identifier clustering-based TCR repertoire sequencing (MIDCIRS) and TCR RNA copy counting.

There are a few counts of this clonotype. No cognate antigen has been identified for it. Qualities for individual bases were not recorded, and no much larger clone is one base off. Overall study results and their limits: In CMV-specific effector cells, clones with more than 20 RNA copies contained over 99% of molecules, whereas in naive cells such clones contained under 1% of molecules. Naive libraries contained spiked-in Jurkat TCR RNA (approximately nine copies' worth), which is not part of the donor repertoire. Without barcode sub-clustering, chimeric consensus sequences inflated TCR diversity; chimeras reached as high as 47%. Identical TCR molecules sharing a barcode could cause highly expanded clone sizes to be underestimated. Spiked-in Jurkat TCR RNA equivalent to a single cell was reported to be detectable even among approximately 1 million naive CD8 T cells. Modeling indicated about three TCR RNA copies recovered per cell, compared with around 9.8 by digital PCR, which implies a capture efficiency of approximately 30%.

Libraries of naive CD8 T cells were built from anywhere between roughly 17,000 and 1,000,000 sorted cells, with 10%, 30% or 50% of the purified RNA used. On a BD FACSAria II, naive CD8 T cells were FACS-sorted as CD8+CD4-CCR7+CD45RA+ and collected into RLT Plus buffer. Detection sensitivity was tested by spiking Jurkat RNA equal to some 11 TCR copies' worth into samples containing roughly 18,000-1,000,000 naive CD8 T cells. Enrichment of CD8 T cells was done with RosetteSep CD8+ T Cell Enrichment Cocktail plus Ficoll-Paque, and ACK red cell lysis came afterward. V loses 5 bases at its end and J loses 6 bases; junction bases beyond the gene matches: 9. Including cysteine and phenylalanine, the CDR3 has 15 amino acids. Left in the record is the CDR3 DNA by itself, 45 bases read in frame from the first base. The library came from PCR. Sequencer: NextSeq 500. Bulk TCR libraries were prepared as previously described, using TCR primers listed in Table S5. Purification of total RNA was performed with the Qiagen AllPrep DNA/RNA kit. Before analysis, reads from multiple sequencing runs of one library were combined. For the original study's pipeline: Reads were retained only if the reads had an exact TCR constant sequence, and the retained reads were trimmed to 150 nt and grouped according to their 12-nt molecular barcodes. Reads inside each barcode group were sub-clustered using a 15% Levenshtein threshold, and a quality-weighted consensus sequence was constructed for each RNA molecule. Non-functional sequences were filtered out, along with any lower-count sequence sitting one edit away from another sequence. On the basis of fitting two negative binomial distributions, barcode sub-clusters with fewer than 20% of the maximum read count were discarded. TCRdb passed the public sequencing reads through fastp at Q25 and MiXCR, retaining productive beta sequences. A single entry per CDR3 protein holds the most common genes and DNA from its merged rows. The V and J calls come from TCRdb's annotation, not from the publication. The sample table shows 400,000 to 600,000 distinct CDR3 sequences, and under 30% are seen once. Approximately 0.8% of the sample is held by the ten biggest clonotypes.

The receptor comes from a human donor in good health. Some libraries in this study had Jurkat cell RNA spiked in. In this chain, TRBV12-3 or TRBV12-4 is recombined with TRBJ1-4; 7 of the junction bases match TRBD1. Sequencing input: naive CD8+ T cells from blood, with Jurkat cell RNA spiked in. The cell subset or site label of this sample denotes: FACS-sorted CD8+CD4-CCR7+CD45RA+ naive T cells. The nucleotide sequence is TGTGCCAGCAGTAATCCGGGACAGCGATATGAAAAACTGTTTTTT. Its protein product is CASSNPGQRYEKLFF.